This T cell receptor (beta chain) was identified during a study of vaccination and CD4 T cells after COVID-19. Study background: Cultures designated as controls were supplied with a CEFX pool, an HIV-1 Nef pool, or no peptide.

Described treatment: approximately 9-day PBMC culture with coronavirus spike peptide pools or control peptides (ViraFEST assay). CD4+ T cells were isolated by negative selection after around 11 days of culture. V lost 6 bases, J lost 4 bases, and 10 bases lay in between. Germline V gene sequence: CDR1 MNHEY, CDR2 SMNVEV (reference sequence). The CDR3 consists of 13 residues. With the Oncomine TCR Beta short-read assay, DNA from cultured CD4+ T cells was sequenced. MiXCR was run by TCRdb on the PCR reads, yielding one entry per CDR3 protein. Seen here are roughly 26,000 distinct CDR3 sequences, around 66% observed once, and the top ten hold less than 6%. Points on this clonotype: Antigen unknown.

Sequencing was carried out using CD4+ T cells from blood, cultured in vitro. The J gene is TRBJ1-5, the V gene TRBV27; D uncertain. The sequence derives from a human donor who had recovered from COVID-19. CDR3 coding DNA: TGTGCCAGCAGCCCTTCGGGAAATCAGCCCCAGCATTTT. Translation: CASSPSGNQPQHF.